This T cell receptor beta chain was observed in a study of T cell responses to AZD1222 COVID-19 vaccine (dated by TCRdb to 2020 to 2022). Some background on the complete study: TCR sequencing was performed for 230 to 250 trial participants, of whom roughly 200 were given two doses of AZD1222 and around 25 were given two doses of MenACWY control vaccine. Trial participants were enrolled by age into 18-55, 56-69 and 70-plus year subgroups, with around 150, 28 and 57 TCR-sequenced participants respectively.

Paper-wide results and their limitations: In the small 56-69-year group, the increase in depth fell short of significance, most likely because of low power. Spike-specific TCR breadth and depth rose significantly after two AZD1222 doses compared with day 0 and with MenACWY recipients. Reportedly, close to half of the unique spike-specific TCRs recognized epitopes lying outside the regions that are mutated in the B.1.351 and B.1.1.7 variants. Because no day 14 peak-response samples were available, the repertoires could be characterized only after the peak T cell response. Participants were mostly white British, with more females than males. The authors suggested clonal diversity may have been underestimated. Conclusions about previously exposed vaccinees are limited, since just five or six AZD1222 recipients were seropositive for SARS-CoV-2 at baseline. CD4 TCRs associated with the vaccine covered the entire spike protein, and the dominant responses were in regions 160-218 and 743-854.

The intended sense of this specimen's time point label: about 28 days (+/-7) after the second vaccine dose. AZD1222 recipients with second doses at about 4 weeks or about 12 weeks were pooled, because spike-specific TCR depth and breadth did not differ between schedules. Samples from vaccinated people were obtained from the UK trials COV001 and COV002, which included a single-blind randomized controlled phase 2/3 trial of AZD1222 (ChAdOx1 nCoV-19) in healthy adults. Trial participant PBMC samples were collected at day 0 and day 28 after the second dose for TCRbeta chain sequencing. This clone was observed a single time. It has no known antigen specificity. The input lacks base qualities; no much larger clone sits a single base away. The CDR3 regions of human TCRbeta chains were subjected to immunosequencing. On the authors' methods: Repertoire TCRs were checked for matches against a reference library of SARS-CoV-2-specific TCRs that had been generated using the MIRA antigen-specificity platform. Breadth was defined as the fraction of unique TCRs that were SARS-CoV-2-associated, and depth was defined as the fraction of total T cells that were SARS-CoV-2-associated. Each spike-specific TCR was assigned to its reactive spike region and to a CD4 or CD8 class using the MIRA data. Log10-transformed breadth and depth values were compared by one-way ANOVA with Sidak's multiple comparisons tests. This immuneACCESS table, as held by TCRdb, lists in-frame sequences with V and J called but not all clones. Of the missing ones, under half trace to an unresolved V gene in checked studies; the others have no known cause. V and J calls plus clone size are reproduced from that table; the DNA served to infer D and trimming. A total of 95,000 to 100,000 clones appear in this sample, about nine tenths of them only once. Clones ranked in the top ten supply 15% to 20% of the sample.

Sequences MNHEY (CDR1) and SVGAGI (CDR2) are obtained from the germline V gene. The CDR3 goes from the cysteine to the phenylalanine over 15 residues. Just CDR3 DNA is preserved here, 45 bases in frame from base 1. Relative to germline, V is 7 bases shorter and J is 4 bases shorter, with 20 bases between their ends. The rearranged chain carries TRBV6-5 and TRBJ2-7; the best D guess is TRBD1, with 5 bases matching. This receptor was obtained from an adult who received the AZD1222 COVID-19 vaccine. The sample in question was peripheral blood, obtained 28 days after the second AZD1222 dose. The CDR3 protein is CASNPVAGHLYEQYF. The sequenced DNA: TGTGCCAGCAACCCCGTGGCAGGGCATTTGTACGAGCAGTACTTC.